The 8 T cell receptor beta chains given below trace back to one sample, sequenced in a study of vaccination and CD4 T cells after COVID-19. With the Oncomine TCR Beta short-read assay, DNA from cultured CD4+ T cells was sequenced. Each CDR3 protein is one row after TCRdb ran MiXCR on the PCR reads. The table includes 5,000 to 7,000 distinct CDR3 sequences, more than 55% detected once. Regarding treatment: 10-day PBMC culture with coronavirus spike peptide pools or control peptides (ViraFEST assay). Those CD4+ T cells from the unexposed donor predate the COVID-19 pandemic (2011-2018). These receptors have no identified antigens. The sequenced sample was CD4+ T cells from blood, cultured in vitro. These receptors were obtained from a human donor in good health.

In DNA, the CDR3 is TGCAGCGTTGATCTGGGGCGAGGTCAGTACTTC. It is translated as CSVDLGRGQYF. This chain connects TRBV29-1 to TRBJ2-4; tentative D call: TRBD1 (5 bases). The CDR3 is 11 residues long. V was cut by 3 bases and J by 12 bases, with 12 bases left in between. Germline V gene data show CDR1 as SQVTM and CDR2 as ANQGSEA.

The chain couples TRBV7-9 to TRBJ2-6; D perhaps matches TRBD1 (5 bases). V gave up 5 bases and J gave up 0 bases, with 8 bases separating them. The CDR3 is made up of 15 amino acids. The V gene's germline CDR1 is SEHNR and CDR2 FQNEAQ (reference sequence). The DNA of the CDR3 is TGTGCCAGCAGCACGACAGACTCTGGGGCCAACGTCCTGACTTTC. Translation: CASSTTDSGANVLTF.

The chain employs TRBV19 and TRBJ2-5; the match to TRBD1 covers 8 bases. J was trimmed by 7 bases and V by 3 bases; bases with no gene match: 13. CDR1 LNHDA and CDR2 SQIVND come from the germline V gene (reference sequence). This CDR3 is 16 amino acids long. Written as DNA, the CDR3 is TGTGCCAGTAGTATGGAGTCGAGACAGGGGTCCGGGACCCAGTACTTC. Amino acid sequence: CASSMESRQGSGTQYF. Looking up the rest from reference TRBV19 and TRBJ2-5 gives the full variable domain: DGGITQSPKYLFRKEGQNVTLSCEQNLNHDAMYWYRQDPGQGLRLIYYSQIVNDFQKGDIAEGYSVSREKKESFPLTVTSAQKNPTAFYLCASSMESRQGSGTQYFGPGTRLLVL.

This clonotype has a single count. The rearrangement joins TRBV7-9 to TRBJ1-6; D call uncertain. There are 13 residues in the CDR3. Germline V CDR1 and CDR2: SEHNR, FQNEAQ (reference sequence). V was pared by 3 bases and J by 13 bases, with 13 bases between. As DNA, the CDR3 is TGTGCCAGCAGCTTGGTTGGCTCCCCCCCCCTCCACTTT. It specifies CASSLVGSPPLHF. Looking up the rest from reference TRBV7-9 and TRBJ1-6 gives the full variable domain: DTGVSQNPRHKITKRGQNVTFRCDPISEHNRLYWYRQTLGQGPEFLTYFQNEAQLEKSRLLSDRFSAERPKGSFSTLEIQRTEQGDSAMYLCASSLVGSPPLHFGNGTRLTVT.

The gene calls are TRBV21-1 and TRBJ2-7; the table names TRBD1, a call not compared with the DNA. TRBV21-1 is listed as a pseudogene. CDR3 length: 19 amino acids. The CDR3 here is CASSKAGTGGPAGIYEQYF. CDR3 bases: TGTGCCAGCAGCAAAGCAGGTACAGGGGGACCCGCGGGGATCTACGAGCAGTACTTC.

The CDR3 is CATSTRTSGNNEQFF. CDR3 sequence (DNA): TGTGCCACCAGTACAAGGACTAGCGGGAACAATGAGCAGTTCTTC. The chain uses TRBV15 and TRBJ2-1; 12 bases map to TRBD2. CDR1 and CDR2 from the germline V gene are LNHNV and YYDKDF (reference sequence). There are 15 residues in the CDR3. The V gene end was trimmed by 6 bases and the J gene end by 5 bases; junction bases not matched to a gene: 5.

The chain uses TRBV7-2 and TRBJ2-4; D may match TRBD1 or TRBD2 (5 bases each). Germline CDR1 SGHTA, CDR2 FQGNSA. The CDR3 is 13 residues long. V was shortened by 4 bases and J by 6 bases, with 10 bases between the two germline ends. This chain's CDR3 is CASSSRGRNIQYF. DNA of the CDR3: TGTGCCAGCAGCTCCCGGGGCAGAAACATTCAGTACTTC.

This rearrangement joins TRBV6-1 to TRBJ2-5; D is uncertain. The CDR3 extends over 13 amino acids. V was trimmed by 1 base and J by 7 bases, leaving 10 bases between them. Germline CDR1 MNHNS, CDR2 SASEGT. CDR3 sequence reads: CASSEDVARTQYF. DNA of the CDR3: TGTGCCAGCAGTGAAGATGTGGCCCGGACCCAGTACTTC.